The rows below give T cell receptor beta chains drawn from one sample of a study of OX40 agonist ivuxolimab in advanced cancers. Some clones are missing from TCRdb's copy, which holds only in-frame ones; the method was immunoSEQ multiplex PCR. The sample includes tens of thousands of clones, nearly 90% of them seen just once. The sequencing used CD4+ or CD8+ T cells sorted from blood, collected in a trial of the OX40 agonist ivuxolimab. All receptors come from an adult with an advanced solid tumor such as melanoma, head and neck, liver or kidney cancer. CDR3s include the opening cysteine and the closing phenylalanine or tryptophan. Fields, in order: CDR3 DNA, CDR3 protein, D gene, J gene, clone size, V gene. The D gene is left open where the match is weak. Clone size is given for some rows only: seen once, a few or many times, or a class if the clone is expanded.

cdr3_nt: TGCGCCAGCAGCTTGACTAGCGCTAGCTCTTTCAATGAGCAGTTCTTC; cdr3_aa: CASSLTSASSFNEQFF; d_call: TRBD2; j_call: TRBJ2-1; clone_size: .; v_call: TRBV5-1
cdr3_nt: TGTGCCAGCAGCGTAGATGTTTCGGGCAGTGAGCAGTTCTTC; cdr3_aa: CASSVDVSGSEQFF; d_call: .; j_call: TRBJ2-1; clone_size: .; v_call: TRBV9
cdr3_nt: TGCGCCAGCAGTGAGGGGGGGATCTATGGCTACACCTTC; cdr3_aa: CASSEGGIYGYTF; d_call: .; j_call: TRBJ1-2; clone_size: .; v_call: TRBV10-2
cdr3_nt: TGTGCCAGCTCACCACCGAATACGGTAACAGGGGCTTTCTTT; cdr3_aa: CASSPPNTVTGAFF; d_call: .; j_call: TRBJ1-1; clone_size: .; v_call: TRBV18
cdr3_nt: TGCGCCAGCAGCCCTGTGGGACAGGGTCTCCAAGAGACCCAGTACTTC; cdr3_aa: CASSPVGQGLQETQYF; d_call: TRBD1; j_call: TRBJ2-5; clone_size: .; v_call: TRBV4-1
cdr3_nt: TGTGCCAGCAGCTTTCGGCAGAGTGGCGAGCAGTACTTC; cdr3_aa: CASSFRQSGEQYF; d_call: .; j_call: TRBJ2-7; clone_size: .; v_call: TRBV7-9
cdr3_nt: TGCGCCAGCAGCTTGGTGACTAGCGGGGTCTTGTTTTACGAGCAGTACTTC; cdr3_aa: CASSLVTSGVLFYEQYF; d_call: TRBD2; j_call: TRBJ2-7; clone_size: once; v_call: TRBV5-1
cdr3_nt: TGCGCCAGCAGTGCGCAGAATGAGCAGTTCTTC; cdr3_aa: CASSAQNEQFF; d_call: .; j_call: TRBJ2-1; clone_size: .; v_call: TRBV10-2
cdr3_nt: TGTGCCAGCAGCCAAGAGGGCGGGAGAGGCAATGAGCAGTTCTTC; cdr3_aa: CASSQEGGRGNEQFF; d_call: TRBD2; j_call: TRBJ2-1; clone_size: .; v_call: TRBV5-5
cdr3_nt: TGTGCCAGCAGCTTACTCGCGGGAGCCTACAATGAGCAGTTCTTC; cdr3_aa: CASSLLAGAYNEQFF; d_call: TRBD2; j_call: TRBJ2-1; clone_size: .; v_call: TRBV7-8
cdr3_nt: TGTGCCGTGGGGACAGTCCCCTACGAGCAGTACTTC; cdr3_aa: CAVGTVPYEQYF; d_call: TRBD1; j_call: TRBJ2-7; clone_size: .; v_call: TRBV6-1
cdr3_nt: TGTGCCAGCAGCGCCGATGGGGGGAGGACAGATACGCAGTATTTT; cdr3_aa: CASSADGGRTDTQYF; d_call: .; j_call: TRBJ2-3; clone_size: .; v_call: TRBV9
cdr3_nt: TGTGCCAGCAGGCTAGCGGGTGTCAGCTCCTACGAGCAGTACTTC; cdr3_aa: CASRLAGVSSYEQYF; d_call: TRBD2; j_call: TRBJ2-7; clone_size: .; v_call: TRBV28
cdr3_nt: TGCAGCGGCCGGACAGGGGCGCGTTACAATGAGCAGTTCTTC; cdr3_aa: CSGRTGARYNEQFF; d_call: TRBD1; j_call: TRBJ2-1; clone_size: .; v_call: TRBV29-1
cdr3_nt: TGTGCCAGCAGGCGGGTCGGGACAGGGACCTACGAGCAGTACTTC; cdr3_aa: CASRRVGTGTYEQYF; d_call: TRBD1; j_call: TRBJ2-7; clone_size: .; v_call: TRBV28
cdr3_nt: TGCGCCAGCAGCTTGACAGGGGTCTACTACGAGCAGTACTTC; cdr3_aa: CASSLTGVYYEQYF; d_call: TRBD1; j_call: TRBJ2-7; clone_size: .; v_call: TRBV5-1
cdr3_nt: TGTGCCTGGGGTAACGACGGGGAACGGGGCACAGATACGCAGTATTTT; cdr3_aa: CAWGNDGERGTDTQYF; d_call: .; j_call: TRBJ2-3; clone_size: .; v_call: TRBV30
cdr3_nt: TGTGCCAGCAGCTTATTGAGCTCTGTAAGCTCCTACGAGCAGTACTTC; cdr3_aa: CASSLLSSVSSYEQYF; d_call: .; j_call: TRBJ2-7; clone_size: .; v_call: TRBV7-6
cdr3_nt: TGTGCCAGCAGTTCAGACGTTAATGAGCAGTTCTTC; cdr3_aa: CASSSDVNEQFF; d_call: .; j_call: TRBJ2-1; clone_size: .; v_call: TRBV11-3
cdr3_nt: TGTGCCACCAGCAGAGTTTTAGCGGGAGTTACCAACGAGCAGTACTTC; cdr3_aa: CATSRVLAGVTNEQYF; d_call: TRBD2; j_call: TRBJ2-7; clone_size: .; v_call: TRBV15
cdr3_nt: TGTGCCAGCAGCAAATCCGGTGGATGGGGTGAGCAGTTCTTC; cdr3_aa: CASSKSGGWGEQFF; d_call: .; j_call: TRBJ2-1; clone_size: .; v_call: TRBV11-3
cdr3_nt: TGTGCCAGCAGGGCAACGGGGGGGACCTACAATGAGCAGTTCTTC; cdr3_aa: CASRATGGTYNEQFF; d_call: TRBD2; j_call: TRBJ2-1; clone_size: .; v_call: TRBV28
cdr3_nt: TGTGCCTGGAGTGTAAGTTTGGAGAGGACCCAGTACTTC; cdr3_aa: CAWSVSLERTQYF; d_call: .; j_call: TRBJ2-5; clone_size: .; v_call: TRBV30
cdr3_nt: TGTGCCAGCAGTTACGCGGGACTAGCGGGAGAGACCCAGTACTTC; cdr3_aa: CASSYAGLAGETQYF; d_call: TRBD2; j_call: TRBJ2-5; clone_size: .; v_call: TRBV6-5
cdr3_nt: TGTGCCAGTAGTATGCCTAGCGGTTACAATGAGCAGTTCTTC; cdr3_aa: CASSMPSGYNEQFF; d_call: TRBD2; j_call: TRBJ2-1; clone_size: .; v_call: TRBV19
cdr3_nt: TGTGCCATCAGGCCCAGGGTAGCGGGGGCAGATACGCAGTATTTT; cdr3_aa: CAIRPRVAGADTQYF; d_call: TRBD2; j_call: TRBJ2-3; clone_size: .; v_call: TRBV10-3
cdr3_nt: TGTGCCAGCAGTCACGAGGGGGCGGGCAATCAGCCCCAGCATTTT; cdr3_aa: CASSHEGAGNQPQHF; d_call: TRBD1; j_call: TRBJ1-5; clone_size: .; v_call: TRBV6-6
cdr3_nt: TGCGCCAGCAGCTTAACCCCGAGCTCCTATAATTCACCCCTCCACTTT; cdr3_aa: CASSLTPSSYNSPLHF; d_call: .; j_call: TRBJ1-6; clone_size: .; v_call: TRBV5-1
cdr3_nt: TGTGCCAGCAGTCCTAGACAGGGGGCCGGTAATTCACCCCTCCATTTT; cdr3_aa: CASSPRQGAGNSPLHF; d_call: TRBD1; j_call: TRBJ1-6; clone_size: .; v_call: TRBV28
cdr3_nt: TGTGCCAGCAGCTTAGGAGTTTTCTACAATGAGCAGTTCTTC; cdr3_aa: CASSLGVFYNEQFF; d_call: .; j_call: TRBJ2-1; clone_size: .; v_call: TRBV7-9
cdr3_nt: TGTGCTAGCAGTAGGACAGGGGACCCCACCGGGGAGCTGTTTTTT; cdr3_aa: CASSRTGDPTGELFF; d_call: TRBD1; j_call: TRBJ2-2; clone_size: .; v_call: TRBV7-7
cdr3_nt: TGTGCCAGCAGCTTGGATGCAACTAATGAAAAACTGTTTTTT; cdr3_aa: CASSLDATNEKLFF; d_call: .; j_call: TRBJ1-4; clone_size: .; v_call: TRBV5-4
cdr3_nt: TGTGCCAGCAGGCCGACAGAAACGAACACCGGGGAGCTGTTTTTT; cdr3_aa: CASRPTETNTGELFF; d_call: .; j_call: TRBJ2-2; clone_size: .; v_call: TRBV6-5
cdr3_nt: TGTGCCAGTAGTATTGGTGGGGCCACGATTAATGAAAAACTGTTTTTT; cdr3_aa: CASSIGGATINEKLFF; d_call: .; j_call: TRBJ1-4; clone_size: once; v_call: TRBV19
cdr3_nt: TGTGCCATCAGTGATATTCCCAGCGGACAGGGGGCATACGAGCAGTACTTC; cdr3_aa: CAISDIPSGQGAYEQYF; d_call: TRBD1; j_call: TRBJ2-7; clone_size: once; v_call: TRBV10-3
cdr3_nt: TGCGCCAGCAGCCAAGAGCTAATGGGACTAGCGGGACAGTCGAACACCGGGGAGCTGTTTTTT; cdr3_aa: CASSQELMGLAGQSNTGELFF; d_call: TRBD2; j_call: TRBJ2-2; clone_size: .; v_call: TRBV4-1
cdr3_nt: TGCGCCAGCAGCTTGGTCGGGAGCTCCTACGAGCAGTACTTC; cdr3_aa: CASSLVGSSYEQYF; d_call: .; j_call: TRBJ2-7; clone_size: .; v_call: TRBV5-1
cdr3_nt: TGTGCCAGTAGTACTCCGGGCCGCAACTACGAGCAGTACTTC; cdr3_aa: CASSTPGRNYEQYF; d_call: .; j_call: TRBJ2-7; clone_size: .; v_call: TRBV19
cdr3_nt: TGTGCCAGCAGCTTAGTAGCGGGCCCTGGGTATGAGCAGTTCTTC; cdr3_aa: CASSLVAGPGYEQFF; d_call: TRBD2; j_call: TRBJ2-1; clone_size: .; v_call: TRBV11-3
cdr3_nt: TGTGCCAGCAGCTTAGAAGCGGGGGACTCCTACGAGCAGTACTTC; cdr3_aa: CASSLEAGDSYEQYF; d_call: TRBD2; j_call: TRBJ2-7; clone_size: .; v_call: TRBV7-2
cdr3_nt: TGTGCCAGCATTCGAAGCGGGAGCACAGATACGCAGTATTTT; cdr3_aa: CASIRSGSTDTQYF; d_call: .; j_call: TRBJ2-3; clone_size: few; v_call: TRBV28
cdr3_nt: TGCGCCAGCAGCTTGGAGGGACTAGTCACCGGGGAGCTGTTTTTT; cdr3_aa: CASSLEGLVTGELFF; d_call: TRBD2; j_call: TRBJ2-2; clone_size: .; v_call: TRBV5-1
cdr3_nt: TGTGCCAGCAGTGAATGGGCCACTAACTATGGCTACACCTTC; cdr3_aa: CASSEWATNYGYTF; d_call: .; j_call: TRBJ1-2; clone_size: once; v_call: TRBV6-1
cdr3_nt: TGTGCCAGCAGCGAGCGGACGGGGAACACTGAAGCTTTCTTT; cdr3_aa: CASSERTGNTEAFF; d_call: .; j_call: TRBJ1-1; clone_size: .; v_call: TRBV6-6
cdr3_nt: TGCGCCAGCAGCCAAGGGAACAGGGGTCGCAATGAGCAGTTCTTC; cdr3_aa: CASSQGNRGRNEQFF; d_call: TRBD1; j_call: TRBJ2-1; clone_size: .; v_call: TRBV4-1
cdr3_nt: TGCGCCAGCAGCCGGGACAGGGTTGACGAGCAGTACTTC; cdr3_aa: CASSRDRVDEQYF; d_call: TRBD1; j_call: TRBJ2-7; clone_size: .; v_call: TRBV5-1
cdr3_nt: TGTGCCAGCAGCTTAGGGTACACCGGGGAGCTGTTTTTT; cdr3_aa: CASSLGYTGELFF; d_call: .; j_call: TRBJ2-2; clone_size: .; v_call: TRBV7-2
cdr3_nt: TGTGCCAGCAGACGGGACTCCTACGAGCAGTACTTC; cdr3_aa: CASRRDSYEQYF; d_call: .; j_call: TRBJ2-7; clone_size: once; v_call: TRBV2